This T cell receptor beta chain was found in a study of cytomegalovirus exposure and HLA in healthy donors. Findings of the study overall: Solely CMV serostatus was available to characterize immune exposure.

Concerning this clone itself: Antigen unknown. A junction boundary mismatches the germline segment, possibly from a read error.

The CDR3 covers 15 residues. CDR1 LNHDA and CDR2 SQIVND come from the germline V gene (reference sequence). The PCR made use of 60 Vbeta and 13 Jbeta primers. This table comes from immunoSEQ multiplex PCR, and its TCRdb copy is limited to in-frame clones, with some not included. The table has roughly 100,000 clones, around 75% seen once. The chain carries TRBV19 and TRBJ1-5, with D possibly TRBD1 on 5 matching bases. The TCR comes from a male donor in good health and CMV-seropositive. The material sequenced was PBMCs. CDR3 loop: CASSVERGRYQPQNF. CDR3 sequence (DNA): TGTGCCAGTAGCGTCGAGCGGGGACGATATCAGCCCCAGAATTTT.